This T cell receptor beta chain was observed in a study of T cells in Graves' hyperthyroidism and ophthalmopathy. Template material for amplifying TCR beta CDR3 regions consisted of RNA transcripts. A set of HTBI primers served as the primers for a first-round RT-PCR of the TCR CDR3. TCRdb processed the multiplex PCR reads anew with MiXCR; each CDR3 protein has one entry. The sample records about 300,000 distinct CDR3 sequences, roughly 19% being singletons. Patients having uncontrolled infection, another autoimmune disease, pregnancy or lactation were not included. Diagnoses were made from clinical symptoms, serum measures (thyroxine and TRAb), thyroid ultrasound and orbital computed tomography. In its sample, this clonotype was seen many times. From germline, CDR1 is SEHNR and CDR2 FQNEAQ (reference sequence). The CDR3 contains 15 residues. V was clipped by 5 bases and J by 3 bases; unmatched bases: 4.

The sample taken for sequencing was blood. The chain combines TRBV7-9 with TRBJ1-4, with 9 bases fitting TRBD1. This clonotype originated in a man aged 50-60 years with Graves' ophthalmopathy. The CDR3 DNA sequence: TGTGCCAGCAGCCCAGGACAGGGGCCTAATGAAAAACTGTTTTTT. Its translation: CASSPGQGPNEKLFF.